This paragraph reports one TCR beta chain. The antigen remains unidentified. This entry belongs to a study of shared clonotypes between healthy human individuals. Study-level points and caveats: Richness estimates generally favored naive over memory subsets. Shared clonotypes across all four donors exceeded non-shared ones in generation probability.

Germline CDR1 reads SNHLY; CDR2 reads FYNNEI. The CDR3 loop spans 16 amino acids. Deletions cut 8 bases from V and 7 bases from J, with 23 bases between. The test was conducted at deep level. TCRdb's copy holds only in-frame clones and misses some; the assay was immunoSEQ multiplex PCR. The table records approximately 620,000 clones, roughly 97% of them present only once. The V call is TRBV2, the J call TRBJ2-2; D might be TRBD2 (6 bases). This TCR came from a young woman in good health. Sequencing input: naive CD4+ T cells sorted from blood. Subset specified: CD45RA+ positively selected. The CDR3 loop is CASAWRPRGRNGELFF. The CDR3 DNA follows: TGTGCCAGCGCCTGGCGGCCTCGGGGGAGAAACGGGGAGCTGTTTTTT.